Only a few counts were recorded for the clone carrying this TCR beta chain. This specimen belongs to a study of blood T cell repertoires in COVID-19. Study background: Sites across the United States, Italy and Spain contributed samples from acute and convalescent COVID-19. Sources were T cells, B-cell-depleted T cells, or PBMCs; the material itself was cDNA or gDNA.

In the original workflow: How many nucleated cells were present was estimated from reference gene primer amplification. Clones were read by immunoSEQ multiplex PCR, and TCRdb kept only the in-frame ones, dropping some. For V, J and clone size, that table is used; D and trimming come from the DNA. Of around 50,000 clones in the sample, 77% were seen once. Specimen: peripheral blood. The clonotype was recovered from a human donor with active or convalescent COVID-19. The donor label of this sample is uncertain.

The CDR3 DNA reads TGTGCCAGTAGTCCCTTAACTAGCAAAGGGTACGAGCAGTACTTC. Translating it yields CASSPLTSKGYEQYF. The chain couples TRBV19 to TRBJ2-7, with a possible D match to TRBD2 (6 bases). V was clipped by 5 bases and J by 4 bases, with 18 bases between them. The CDR3 totals 15 residues. Germline V gene sequence: CDR1 LNHDA, CDR2 SQIVND (reference sequence).